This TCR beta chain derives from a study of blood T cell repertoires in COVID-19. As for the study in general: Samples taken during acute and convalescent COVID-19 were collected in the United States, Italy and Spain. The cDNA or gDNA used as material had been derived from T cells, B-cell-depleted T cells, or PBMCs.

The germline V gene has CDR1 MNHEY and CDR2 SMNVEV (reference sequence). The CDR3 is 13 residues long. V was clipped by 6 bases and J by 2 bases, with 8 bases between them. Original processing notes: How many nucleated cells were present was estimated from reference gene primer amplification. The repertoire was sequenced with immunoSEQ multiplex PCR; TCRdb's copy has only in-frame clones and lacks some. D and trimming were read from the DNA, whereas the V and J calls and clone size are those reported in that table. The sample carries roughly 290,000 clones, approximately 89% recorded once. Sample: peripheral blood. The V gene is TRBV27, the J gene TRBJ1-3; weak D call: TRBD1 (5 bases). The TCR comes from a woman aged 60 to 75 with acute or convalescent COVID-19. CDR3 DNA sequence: TGTGCCAGCAGACAGGCGCCTGGAAACACCATATATTTT. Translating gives CASRQAPGNTIYF.